The present T cell receptor (beta chain) was sequenced within a study of patients and donors after allogeneic stem cell transplantation. Points on this clonotype: Germline is not matched at one junction end, which may reflect a read error.

Via MiXCR, TCRdb re-called the RT-PCR reads, giving one row per CDR3 protein. The data contain about 110,000 distinct CDR3 sequences, around 33% of them seen just once; the ten biggest clones take up 25% to 35%. CDR1 is SGHTA, CDR2 FQGNSA, per germline. The CDR3 runs 14 residues. The origin of this receptor is a human donor who was either an allogeneic HSCT recipient or a stem cell or donor lymphocyte infusion donor (not recorded which). It is not recorded whose cells these are; they may come from a transplant donor. The chain carries TRBV7-2 and TRBJ2-3, with 8 bases aligning to TRBD2. Sequencing was performed on blood, either unsorted or a sorted T cell fraction (not recorded which). This CDR3 is CASSFSGSIDTQYF. Here the CDR3 DNA reads TGTGCCAGCAGCTTCAGCGGGAGCATAGATACGCAGTATTTT.